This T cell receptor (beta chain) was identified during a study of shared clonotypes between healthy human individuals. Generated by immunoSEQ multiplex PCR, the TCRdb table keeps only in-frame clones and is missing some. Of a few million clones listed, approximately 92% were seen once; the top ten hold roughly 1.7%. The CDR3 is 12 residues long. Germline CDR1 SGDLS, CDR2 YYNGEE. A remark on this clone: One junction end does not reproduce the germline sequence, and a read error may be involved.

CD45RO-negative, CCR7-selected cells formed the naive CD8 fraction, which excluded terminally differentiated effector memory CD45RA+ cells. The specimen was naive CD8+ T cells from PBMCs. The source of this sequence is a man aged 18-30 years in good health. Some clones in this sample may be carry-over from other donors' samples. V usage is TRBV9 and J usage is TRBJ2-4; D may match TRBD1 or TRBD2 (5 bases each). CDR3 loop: CASSVAEGPQTF. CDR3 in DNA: TGTGCCAGCAGCGTAGCTGAGGGGCCCCAAACCTTC.